Below are 27 T cell receptor beta chains sequenced from a single sample in a study of OX40 agonist ivuxolimab in advanced cancers. This table comes from immunoSEQ multiplex PCR, and its TCRdb copy is limited to in-frame clones, with some not included. The sample records roughly 47,000 clones, roughly nine tenths being singletons. This material consisted of CD4+ or CD8+ T cells sorted from blood, taken in a trial of the OX40 agonist ivuxolimab. The receptors were sampled from an adult with an advanced solid tumor such as melanoma, head and neck, liver or kidney cancer.

This rearrangement joins TRBV11-1 to TRBJ2-2, with D uncertain. Germline V lookup: CDR1 SGHAT, CDR2 FQDESV (reference sequence). The V gene lost 5 bases and the J gene lost 3 bases, with 10 bases spanning the gap. The CDR3 contains 14 residues. As DNA, the CDR3 is TGTGCCAGCAGCCCGACCAGGTACACCGGGGAGCTGTTTTTT. Residues: CASSPTRYTGELFF. Together with reference TRBV11-1 and TRBJ2-2, the CDR3 gives the full variable domain: EAEVAQSPRYKITEKSQAVAFWCDPISGHATLYWYRQILGQGPELLVQFQDESVVDDSQLPKDRFSAERLKGVDSTLKIQPAELGDSAMYLCASSPTRYTGELFFGEGSRLTVL.

The chain joins TRBV7-6 to TRBJ2-5; the match to TRBD1 covers 10 bases. V lost 1 base to trimming and J lost 2 bases; unmatched junction nucleotides: 4. This CDR3 has 16 residues. CDR1 and CDR2 from the germline V gene are SGHVS and FNYEAQ. The CDR3 DNA follows: TGTGCCAGCAGCTTAGGAGGGACAGGGGATCAAGAGACCCAGTACTTC. This sequence encodes CASSLGGTGDQETQYF.

This rearrangement joins TRBV4-3 to TRBJ2-1; the D gene is possibly TRBD1 (5 bases). Deletions cut 2 bases from V and 7 bases from J, with 21 bases between. CDR3 length equals 17 residues. The germline V gene encodes CDR1 LGHNA and CDR2 YSLEER. The CDR3 region has the DNA TGCGCCAGCAGCCAAAGGGTGGACCCCCATGGGGCAAATGAGCAGTTCTTC. It yields the protein CASSQRVDPHGANEQFF.

This chain connects TRBV16 to TRBJ1-4; weak D call: TRBD1 (6 bases). The germline gives CDR1 KGHSY, CDR2 FQNENV. The germline V and J ends were trimmed by 0 bases and 7 bases, with 18 bases remaining between them. The CDR3 has 17 amino acids. The CDR3 region has the DNA TGTGCCAGCAGCCAATCAACGTGGGCCAGGGGAATTGAAAAACTGTTTTTT. This translates into CASSQSTWARGIEKLFF.

The V and J genes are TRBV19 and TRBJ1-2, with TRBD1 matching over 7 bases. V shed 8 bases, J shed 4 bases, and the junction held 4 bases outside the gene matches. CDR1 is LNHDA and CDR2 is SQIVND in the germline V gene (reference sequence). CDR3 length: 12 amino acids. The CDR3 loop reads CASGTDIYGYTF. CDR3 bases: TGTGCCAGTGGGACAGATATCTATGGCTACACCTTC.

The V gene is TRBV6-5, the J gene TRBJ2-5; D is ambiguous. The CDR3 covers 14 residues. The ends were cut back, 5 bases at V and 0 bases at J, with 10 bases in the middle. The germline gives CDR1 MNHEY, CDR2 SVGAGI. CDR3 nucleotides: TGTGCCAGCAGTCCCCGAAGTAACCAAGAGACCCAGTACTTC. Encoded protein: CASSPRSNQETQYF.

This clone was counted between two and nine times. This sequence joins TRBV2 and TRBJ1-2, with D uncertain. Germline V gene data show CDR1 as SNHLY and CDR2 as FYNNEI. Trimming pared 9 bases from V and 4 bases from J, leaving 6 bases between. CDR3 length: 10 amino acids. This chain's CDR3 is CARQIYGYTF. DNA of the CDR3: TGTGCCAGACAGATCTATGGCTACACCTTC.

V and J are TRBV27 and TRBJ2-1; D might be TRBD1 or TRBD2, each matching 5 bases. V lost 3 bases and J 8 bases, leaving 20 bases between the germline ends. The CDR3 has 16 amino acids. Germline lookup yields CDR1 MNHEY and CDR2 SMNVEV (reference sequence). The CDR3, as DNA: TGTGCCAGCAGTTTGTCCCCAGCAGGGACGTTCGATGAGCAGTTCTTC. It codes for CASSLSPAGTFDEQFF.

This clone was counted a single time. This sequence joins TRBV29-1 and TRBJ1-1, with D possibly matching TRBD1 (6 bases). Germline lookup yields CDR1 SQVTM and CDR2 ANQGSEA. V lost 6 bases and J 4 bases, leaving 15 bases between the germline ends. The CDR3 totals 13 residues. The CDR3 sequence: CSVTRGGTTEAFF. In nucleotides, the CDR3 is TGCAGCGTAACAAGGGGGGGGACCACTGAAGCTTTCTTT.

CDR3: CASSLGRRAGTTKYGYTF. The DNA for the CDR3 is TGTGCCAGCAGTTTGGGTCGAAGAGCAGGAACTACGAAGTATGGCTACACCTTC. The chain links TRBV28 to TRBJ1-2; D not resolved. The CDR3 has 18 amino acids. Trimming shortened V by 3 bases and J by 5 bases, and 25 bases separated the two germline ends. Germline loops: CDR1 MDHEN, CDR2 SYDVKM.

The V gene is TRBV4-3, the J gene TRBJ2-1, with 7 bases matching TRBD1. The CDR3 sequence is 16 residues long. V gave up 0 bases and J gave up 4 bases; unmatched junction bases: 6. CDR1 is LGHNA, CDR2 YSLEER, per germline. The CDR3 DNA reads TGCGCCAGCAGCCAAGACCCTCCGGGACAGTACAATGAGCAGTTCTTC. This gives the protein CASSQDPPGQYNEQFF.

The chain combines TRBV27 with TRBJ1-2, with no clear D. The germline CDR1 and CDR2 sequences are MNHEY and SMNVEV (reference sequence). Trimming left V 2 bases short and J 6 bases short, with 19 bases between. The CDR3 totals 16 residues. The CDR3 is CASSLRRDVRLHGYTF. In nucleotides, the CDR3 is TGTGCCAGCAGTTTAAGACGGGATGTCCGGCTTCATGGCTACACCTTC.

The rearrangement uses TRBV28 and TRBJ2-7; 8 positions agree with TRBD1. This CDR3 is built from 12 residues. Germline-derived CDR1 and CDR2 are MDHEN and SYDVKM. The V and J ends lost 8 bases and 3 bases, in that order; junction bases with no gene match: 3. The CDR3 region has the DNA TGTGCCAGCGATGACAGGGGCTACGAGCAGTACTTC. It yields the protein CASDDRGYEQYF.

The V call is TRBV19, the J call TRBJ1-2; D may be TRBD1 (5 bases). The CDR3 consists of 14 residues. Germline V lookup: CDR1 LNHDA, CDR2 SQIVND (reference sequence). The V and J ends lost 8 bases and 4 bases respectively, with 17 bases between them. The CDR3, as DNA: TGTGCCAGTGCACCGTCGGGGGAGGGCTATGGCTACACCTTC. Its translation is CASAPSGEGYGYTF.

This chain joins TRBV10-3 and TRBJ2-7; 8 nucleotides agree with TRBD2. Trimming at V came to 0 bases and at J to 2 bases, leaving 6 bases not matched to a gene. Germline V gene sequence: CDR1 ENHRY, CDR2 SYGVKD. CDR3 length equals 16 residues. The CDR3 is CAISESAGGLTYEQYF. The CDR3 DNA sequence: TGTGCCATCAGTGAGTCCGCGGGGGGCCTAACCTACGAGCAGTACTTC.

The chain recombines TRBV14 with TRBJ1-1; D gene unclear. The CDR3 is 15 amino acids. Germline CDR1 and CDR2: SGHDN and FVKESK. V lost 2 bases to trimming and J lost 3 bases, with 13 bases between them. CDR3 sequence (DNA): TGTGCCAGCAGCCAATTACAATTTAGAGACACTGAAGCTTTCTTT. This gives the protein CASSQLQFRDTEAFF.

The rearrangement links TRBV13 to TRBJ2-5, with D perhaps matching TRBD1 (6 bases). This CDR3 contains 16 residues. Germline CDR1 reads PRHDT; CDR2 reads FYEKMQ (reference sequence). Trimming stripped 3 bases from V and 1 base from J, with 15 bases between. The DNA for the CDR3 is TGTGCCAGCAGCTTTGGACAGCGCGCATTCCAAGAGACCCAGTACTTC. Translating gives CASSFGQRAFQETQYF.

V usage is TRBV6-1 and J usage is TRBJ1-3; D not resolved. The CDR3 spans 13 residues. V shed 1 base and J shed 4 bases, with 5 bases lying between them. CDR1 and CDR2 (germline): MNHNS, SASEGT. CDR3 protein: CASSEVKGNTIYF. The CDR3 nucleotides are TGTGCCAGCAGTGAAGTAAAAGGAAACACCATATATTTT.

V is TRBV7-9 and J is TRBJ2-7; D is perhaps TRBD1 (6 bases). This CDR3 region has 13 residues. Deletions cut 5 bases from V and 2 bases from J, with 10 bases between. Germline CDR1 is SEHNR and CDR2 is FQNEAQ (reference sequence). CDR3 nucleotides: TGTGCCAGCAGCCCGGACAGTGCCTACGAGCAGTACTTC. Amino acids: CASSPDSAYEQYF.

The chain combines TRBV19 with TRBJ2-2; possibly TRBD1 or TRBD2 for D (6 bases each). Trimming left V 6 bases short and J 7 bases short, with 21 bases between. Germline loops: CDR1 LNHDA, CDR2 SQIVND (reference sequence). CDR3 size: 16 residues. The CDR3 reads CASRGAGPGGNGELFF. The CDR3 region has the DNA TGTGCCAGTAGGGGGGCCGGGCCCGGAGGGAACGGGGAGCTGTTTTTT.

The chain is built from TRBV11-2 and TRBJ2-1; 9 positions match TRBD2. Losses at the gene ends were 7 bases for V and 15 bases for J; bases not matched to a gene: 19. CDR3 length equals 15 residues. The germline CDR1 and CDR2 sequences are SGHAT and FQNNGV. CDR3 sequence reads: CASIASGSGGLDGFF. The CDR3 DNA follows: TGTGCCAGCATCGCCTCGGGTAGCGGGGGACTCGATGGGTTCTTC.

This chain links TRBV11-2 with TRBJ2-7; 11 nucleotides align to TRBD2. The J segment lost 3 bases and the V segment lost 5 bases, leaving 6 bases of the junction unmatched. Per germline, CDR1 SGHAT and CDR2 FQNNGV. The CDR3 totals 15 residues. The CDR3 DNA is TGTGCCAGCAGCCCCCTGGGACTAGCGGACTACGAGCAGTACTTC. As protein: CASSPLGLADYEQYF.

The chain combines TRBV2 with TRBJ2-1; 12 bases agree with TRBD2. CDR1 and CDR2 (germline): SNHLY, FYNNEI. Losses at the gene ends were 7 bases for V and 6 bases for J; bases not matched to a gene: 4. The CDR3 is 14 residues long. CDR3 nucleotides: TGTGCCAGCACCGGACTAGCGGGGTTCAATGAGCAGTTCTTC. Protein sequence: CASTGLAGFNEQFF.

The chain has TRBV5-1 and TRBJ1-1, with TRBD1 matching 7 bases. This CDR3 spans 13 amino acids. Germline lookup yields CDR1 SGHRS and CDR2 YFSETQ. V lost 4 bases to trimming and J lost 4 bases; unmatched junction nucleotides: 4. This chain's CDR3 is CASSRTGATEAFF. The CDR3 DNA follows: TGCGCCAGCAGCAGAACAGGGGCCACTGAAGCTTTCTTT.

The genes are TRBV6-6 and TRBJ2-7; TRBD1 is a possible D gene (5 bases). CDR1 is MNHNY and CDR2 is SVGAGI in the germline V gene (reference sequence). Trimming cost V 10 bases and J 6 bases, with 16 bases left between them. CDR3 length: 12 amino acids. The CDR3 protein is CAISPKGREQYF. For the CDR3, the DNA is TGTGCCATCTCGCCAAAGGGGCGCGAGCAGTACTTC.

The genes are TRBV30 and TRBJ1-1; 8 nucleotides match TRBD1. CDR1 is GTSNPN and CDR2 is SVGIG in the germline V gene (reference sequence). There are 14 residues in the CDR3. The V and J ends lost 1 base and 3 bases, in that order; junction bases with no gene match: 4. In nucleotides, the CDR3 is TGTGCCTGGAGTGCAGGACAGGGTGACACTGAAGCTTTCTTT. Encoded protein: CAWSAGQGDTEAFF.

V usage is TRBV5-4 and J usage is TRBJ1-2, with D unresolved. This CDR3 is 13 amino acids long. Per the germline V gene, CDR1 is SGHNT and CDR2 is YYREEE (reference sequence). The germline V and J ends were trimmed by 3 bases and 6 bases, with 12 bases remaining between them. CDR3 bases: TGTGCCAGCAGCTCCGGGCCCAGAGATGGCTACACCTTC. Its translation: CASSSGPRDGYTF.